The clone carrying this TCR beta chain is medium-sized by frequency. Germline values: CDR1 GTSNPN, CDR2 SVGIG (reference sequence). The CDR3 is 13 residues long. This sample is drawn from a study of T cell clusters in autoimmune cytopenias. Multiplex touch-down PCR amplified TRB using TRB-A and TRB-B pools in one tube. TCRdb derives one entry per CDR3 protein from the multiplex PCR reads, leaving out DNA. Its listing shows roughly 5,400 distinct CDR3 sequences. TRB amplification used approximately 250 ng of peripheral blood genomic DNA. The sample taken for sequencing was peripheral blood. The chain is built from TRBV30 and TRBJ1-1; with no DNA, the TCRdb D assignment of TRBD1 cannot be verified. The sequence was collected from a human donor with an autoimmune cytopenia or autoimmune hepatitis (not recorded which). CDR3 residues: CAWSPRSYTEAFF.